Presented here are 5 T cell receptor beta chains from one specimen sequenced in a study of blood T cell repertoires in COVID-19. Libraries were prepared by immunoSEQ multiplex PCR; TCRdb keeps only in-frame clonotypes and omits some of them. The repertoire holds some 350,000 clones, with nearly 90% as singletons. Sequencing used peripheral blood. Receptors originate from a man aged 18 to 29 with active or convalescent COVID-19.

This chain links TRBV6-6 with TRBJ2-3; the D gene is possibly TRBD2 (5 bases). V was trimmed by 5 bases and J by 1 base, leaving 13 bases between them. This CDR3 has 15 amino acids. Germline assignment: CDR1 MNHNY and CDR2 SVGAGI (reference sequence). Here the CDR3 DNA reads TGTGCCAGCAGTCTGGAGGCACGGGGCACAGATACGCAGTATTTT. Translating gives CASSLEARGTDTQYF.

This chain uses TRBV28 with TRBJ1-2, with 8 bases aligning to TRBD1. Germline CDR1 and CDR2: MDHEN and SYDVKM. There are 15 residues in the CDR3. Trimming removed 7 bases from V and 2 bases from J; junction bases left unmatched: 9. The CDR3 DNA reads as TGTGCCAGCATTACAGGGGGACCTCAGAACTATGGCTACACCTTC. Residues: CASITGGPQNYGYTF.

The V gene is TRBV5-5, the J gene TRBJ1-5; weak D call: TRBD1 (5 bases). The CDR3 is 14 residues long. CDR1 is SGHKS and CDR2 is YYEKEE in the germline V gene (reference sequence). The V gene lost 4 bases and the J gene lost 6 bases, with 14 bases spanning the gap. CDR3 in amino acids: CASSPGGGSQPQHF. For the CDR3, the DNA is TGTGCCAGCAGCCCGGGGGGAGGGAGTCAGCCCCAGCATTTT.

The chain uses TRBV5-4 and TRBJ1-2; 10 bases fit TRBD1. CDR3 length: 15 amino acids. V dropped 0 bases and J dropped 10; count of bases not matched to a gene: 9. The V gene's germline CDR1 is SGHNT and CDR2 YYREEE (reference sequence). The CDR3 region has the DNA TGTGCCAGCAGCTTGGGGGACAGGGGTAGATGGGACTACACCTTC. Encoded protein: CASSLGDRGRWDYTF.

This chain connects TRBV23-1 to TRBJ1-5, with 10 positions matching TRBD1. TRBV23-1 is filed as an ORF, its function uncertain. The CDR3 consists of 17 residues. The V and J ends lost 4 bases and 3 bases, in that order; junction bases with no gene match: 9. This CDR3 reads CASSLQRQGAYNQPQHF. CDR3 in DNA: TGCGCCAGCAGTCTCCAACGACAGGGGGCGTACAATCAGCCCCAGCATTTT.